The sequence of this TCR beta chain was determined in a study of T-cell reconstitution after alpha-beta-depleted transplantation in children. The study, taken as a whole, reports: It was reported that alpha-beta T cells came from several hundred expanded graft clones (about two months after transplant). Fresh T-cell production supplied most of the T-cell counts and diversity seen one year after transplant. Several patients had high TCRbeta diversity at day 60; it came from surviving recipient T cells and thymic progenitors.

This clonotype came up many times. Its antigen is not known. Germline CDR1 and CDR2: LGHDT and YNNKEL (reference sequence). There are 15 residues in the CDR3. The ends were cut back, 3 bases at V and 2 bases at J, with 14 bases in the middle. Unique molecular identifiers were built into the TCRbeta library. TCRdb independently ran MiXCR on the PCR reads; one entry per CDR3 protein. The sample lists 580,000 or so distinct CDR3 sequences, about 21% seen once, with 13% to 15% in the top ten. This sequence was found in a boy in the first two years of life who had a stem cell transplant for acute myeloid leukemia, so the T cells may come from the graft donor. The sequences come from PBMCs, mostly from graft donor cells, collected 360 days after TCRalphabeta/CD19-depleted stem cell transplant. The chain combines TRBV3-1 with TRBJ2-7; D uncertain. The CDR3 DNA reads TGTGCCAGCAGCCACGACTCAGAACCAACCTACGAGCAGTACTTC. It encodes CASSHDSEPTYEQYF.